This T cell receptor (beta chain) is from a study of technical replicates of blood from a handful of donors. Measured with immunoSEQ multiplex PCR; TCRdb has only the in-frame clones, and not every one. The sample contains over 55,000 clones, roughly 89% of which appear only once. This CDR3 spans 10 amino acids. V dropped 5 bases and J dropped 9 bases, with 9 bases sitting between them. CDR1 and CDR2 from the germline V gene are GTSNPN and SVGIG (reference sequence). The chain has TRBV30 and TRBJ2-3; D possibly corresponds to TRBD2 (7 bases). The receptor was derived from a human donor in good health. Some clones in this sample may be carry-over from other donors' samples. The sequencing input was PBMCs. The CDR3 sequence: CAWGGATQYF. CDR3 bases: TGTGCCTGGGGGGGGGCCACGCAGTATTTT.